These 8 T cell receptor beta chains were all obtained from the same sample, sequenced in a study of T cell responses to AZD1222 COVID-19 vaccine. Profiling relied on immunoSEQ multiplex PCR, and the TCRdb table lists in-frame clones only, not all of them. The sample consists of around 150,000 clones, roughly 88% of them appearing once. This specimen consisted of peripheral blood, obtained 28 days after the second AZD1222 dose. These receptors came from an adult who received the AZD1222 COVID-19 vaccine.

This chain connects TRBV29-1 to TRBJ1-1; D uncertain. Germline CDR1 and CDR2: SQVTM and ANQGSEA. This CDR3 spans 11 amino acids. Trimming pared 4 bases from V and 3 bases from J, leaving 6 bases between. CDR3 nucleotide sequence: TGCAGCGTTGCTGTCGACACTGAAGCTTTCTTT. Encoded protein: CSVAVDTEAFF.

J is TRBJ2-3 and V is TRBV3-1 (or the pseudogene TRBV3-2); TRBD1 is a possible D gene (5 bases). The germline gives CDR1 LGHDT, CDR2 YNNKEL (reference sequence). V lost 2 bases and J 7 bases, leaving 13 bases between the germline ends. The CDR3 contains 14 residues. The CDR3: CASSQRTTENTQYF. The CDR3 bases are TGTGCCAGCAGCCAACGAACGACAGAGAATACGCAGTATTTT.

V usage is TRBV18 and J usage is TRBJ2-1, with a weak D call TRBD2 (5 bases). With 3 bases removed from V and 7 bases from J, the gap between germline ends came to 13 bases. CDR1 and CDR2 from the germline V gene are KGHSH and LQKENI. This CDR3 comprises 14 residues. The CDR3 DNA reads as TGTGCCAGCTCACCTGTCGGGGTTAGGAATGAGCAGTTCTTC. This translates into CASSPVGVRNEQFF.

This clone was picked up a small number of times. The chain links TRBV10-3 to TRBJ1-2; 10 bases agree with TRBD1. V lost 7 bases and J lost 6; bases outside the gene matches: 11. In germline, CDR1 is ENHRY, CDR2 SYGVKD. This CDR3 is 15 amino acids long. CDR3 region: CAITPGTGATHGYTF. CDR3 in DNA: TGTGCCATCACCCCCGGGACAGGGGCGACCCATGGCTACACCTTC.

The chain is built from TRBV28 and TRBJ2-7; TRBD1 or TRBD2 may be the D gene (6 bases each). V lost 5 bases and J lost 4, with 18 bases in between. Germline V gene data show CDR1 as MDHEN and CDR2 as SYDVKM. The CDR3 totals 15 residues. CDR3 region: CASSPGGREVYEQYF. CDR3 nucleotides: TGTGCCAGCAGTCCCGGGGGCAGAGAAGTTTACGAGCAGTACTTC. The variable domain in full, with the rest retrieved from reference TRBV28 and TRBJ2-7, is DVKVTQSSRYLVKRTGEKVFLECVQDMDHENMFWYRQDPGLGLRLIYFSYDVKMKEKGDIPEGYSVSREKKERFSLILESASTNQTSMYLCASSPGGREVYEQYFGPGTRLTVT.

The rearrangement links TRBV13 to TRBJ2-7; 11 bases align to TRBD1. The CDR3 contains 17 residues. V was pared by 6 bases and J by 4 bases, with 14 bases of the junction left unmatched. The germline gives CDR1 PRHDT, CDR2 FYEKMQ (reference sequence). CDR3 protein: CASRNLEVGQGGYEQYF. CDR3 nucleotide sequence: TGTGCCAGCAGAAATCTCGAGGTGGGACAGGGGGGGTACGAGCAGTACTTC.

This chain joins TRBV18 and TRBJ2-5, with TRBD1 matching over 7 bases. The CDR3 sequence is 14 residues long. The ends lost 6 bases at V and 5 bases at J; junction bases unmatched: 9. Germline V lookup: CDR1 KGHSH, CDR2 LQKENI. CDR3 bases: TGTGCCAGCTCTCTCGGACAGGACCTTGAGACCCAGTACTTC. Its translation: CASSLGQDLETQYF.

The chain employs TRBV5-1 and TRBJ2-2; D not resolved. The CDR3 length is 13 residues. The germline V and J ends were trimmed by 3 bases and 4 bases, with 7 bases remaining between them. Germline V gives CDR1 SGHRS, CDR2 YFSETQ. The CDR3 bases are TGCGCCAGCAGCTCCAAGGGCACCGGGGAGCTGTTTTTT. It is translated as CASSSKGTGELFF.